These 23 T cell receptor beta chains share one sample of origin, sequenced in a study of preoperative IRX-2 immunotherapy in early breast cancer. The table came from immunoSEQ multiplex PCR; TCRdb's copy has only in-frame clones and leaves some out. This table has approximately 26,000 clones, roughly 75% appearing once. Specified treatment: preoperative locoregional IRX-2 cytokine immunotherapy. Sequencing was performed on lymph node tissue, taken after IRX-2 immunotherapy. The receptors originated from a human donor with breast cancer.

This clone was seen only a few times. J is TRBJ2-3 and V is TRBV19; 11 positions agree with TRBD1. J lost 7 bases, V lost 7 bases, and 7 bases had no gene match. Germline V gives CDR1 LNHDA, CDR2 SQIVND (reference sequence). The CDR3 loop spans 14 amino acids. CDR3 residues: CASTGTGGPYTQYF. DNA of the CDR3: TGTGCCAGTACCGGGACAGGGGGTCCTTATACGCAGTATTTT.

The rearrangement uses TRBV10-2 and TRBJ2-7, with TRBD1 as a possible D gene (6 bases). Germline V lookup: CDR1 WSHSY, CDR2 SAAADI. The CDR3 sequence is 14 residues long. With 6 bases removed from V and 0 bases from J, the gap between germline ends came to 12 bases. CDR3 DNA: TGCGCCAGCAGCCTCCGGGACATCTCCTACGAGCAGTACTTC. Amino acids: CASSLRDISYEQYF.

This clone has only a few counts. The chain has TRBV29-1 and TRBJ1-2, with a weak D call TRBD1 (5 bases). The CDR3 has 12 residues. CDR1 and CDR2 (germline): SQVTM, ANQGSEA. The DNA of the CDR3 is TGCAGTCTGAGGGGCAGGGACTATGGCTACACCTTC. It yields the protein CSLRGRDYGYTF. Drawing the rest from reference TRBV29-1 and TRBJ1-2, the complete variable domain is SAVISQKPSRDICQRGTSLTIQCQVDSQVTMMFWYRQQPGQSLTLIATANQGSEATYESGFVIDKFPISRPNLTFSTLTVSNMSPEDSSIYLCSLRGRDYGYTFGSGTRLTVV.

The genes are TRBV5-1 and TRBJ1-4; no firm D call. The germline CDR1 and CDR2 sequences are SGHRS and YFSETQ. The germline V and J ends were trimmed by 0 bases and 10 bases, with 13 bases remaining between them. This CDR3 region has 14 residues. DNA for the CDR3: TGCGCCAGCAGCTTGGAAGGAGAAGGTGGAAAACTGTTTTTT. It translates to CASSLEGEGGKLFF.

The sample holds one count of this clone. This sequence joins TRBV11-3 and TRBJ2-5, with D tentatively TRBD1 (6 bases). This CDR3 is built from 17 residues. In germline, CDR1 is SGHNT, CDR2 YENEEA. Deletions cut 3 bases from V and 4 bases from J, with 21 bases between. CDR3 sequence reads: CASSLGYGTTNGETQYF. Here the CDR3 DNA reads TGTGCCAGCAGCTTGGGGTACGGGACAACAAACGGAGAGACCCAGTACTTC.

The CDR3 nucleotides are TGCGCCAGCAGCCAAGGTAGACTAGCGGGATGGGGGGAGACCCAGTACTTC. Translation gives CASSQGRLAGWGETQYF. This sequence joins TRBV1 and TRBJ2-5; TRBD2, the table's D call, was not compared with the DNA. TRBV1 is deemed a pseudogene. The CDR3 sequence is 17 residues long.

This clone was seen a handful of times. This chain links TRBV6-7 with TRBJ2-1, with 11 bases fitting TRBD2. TRBV6-7 is sorted into the ORF group, with uncertain function. V lost 10 bases, J lost 6 bases, and 8 bases stayed unmatched. This CDR3 comprises 14 residues. In DNA, the CDR3 is TGTGCCACTTCCCCTAGCGGGAGGAGCAATGAGCAGTTCTTC. This sequence encodes CATSPSGRSNEQFF.

The chain recombines TRBV6-8 with TRBJ2-7; the D gene is possibly TRBD1 (5 bases). Germline V CDR1 and CDR2: MNHGY, SAAAGT. The V and J ends lost 5 bases and 3 bases respectively, with 11 bases between them. The CDR3 spans 13 residues. The chain's CDR3 is CASSRTTIYEQYF. The CDR3 coding sequence is TGTGCCAGCAGTCGGACAACCATCTACGAGCAGTACTTC.

The chain carries TRBV6-8 and TRBJ1-1, with D tentatively TRBD1 (5 bases). V gave up 6 bases and J gave up 11 bases, with 16 bases separating them. CDR3 length: 12 residues. Germline CDR1 is MNHGY and CDR2 is SAAAGT. This CDR3 is CASSEGGTSAFF. In DNA, the CDR3 is TGTGCCAGCAGCGAGGGCGGGACGTCTGCTTTCTTT.

This clone is judged large. This chain links TRBV7-1 with TRBJ2-1, with D possibly being TRBD2 (5 bases). TRBV7-1 is noted as an ORF with a role that remains uncertain. Trimming left V 4 bases short and J 6 bases short, with 10 bases between. The CDR3 has 13 amino acids. For the CDR3, the DNA is TGTGCCAGCAGCTTTAGAGGGATCAATGAGCAGTTCTTC. It is translated as CASSFRGINEQFF.

This clone has only a few counts. The chain couples TRBV11-3 to TRBJ2-5, with 8 bases fitting TRBD2. With V trimmed by 8 bases and J by 1 base, 21 bases remained unmatched. Germline assignment: CDR1 SGHNT and CDR2 YENEEA. The CDR3 is 19 residues long. CDR3 nucleotides: TGTGCCAGCGGTCGTTATCATACCCGGGGAGCGGGAGTCCAAGAGACCCAGTACTTC. Translation gives CASGRYHTRGAGVQETQYF.

This chain connects TRBV28 to TRBJ2-7; no clear D gene. Per germline, CDR1 MDHEN and CDR2 SYDVKM. The CDR3 length is 13 residues. V lost 7 bases and J 2 bases, leaving 12 bases between the germline ends. The DNA for the CDR3 is TGTGCCAGCACCCCTCAATTCACCTACGAGCAGTACTTC. This encodes CASTPQFTYEQYF.

The chain recombines TRBV6-8 with TRBJ2-7, with TRBD1 matching over 10 bases. The CDR3 covers 15 residues. V shed 2 bases and J 3 bases; nucleotides not matched to a gene: 4. Germline CDR1 and CDR2: MNHGY and SAAAGT. The CDR3 nucleotides read TGTGCCAGCAGTTACGGGACAGGGGCCCACTACGAGCAGTACTTC. It encodes CASSYGTGAHYEQYF.

This chain links TRBV29-1 with TRBJ2-5; 9 positions agree with TRBD1. V trimming: 7 bases; J trimming: 6 bases; junction bases outside the gene matches: 9. The CDR3 covers 13 residues. Germline CDR1 and CDR2: SQVTM and ANQGSEA. As DNA, the CDR3 is TGCAGCGCGAACCGGGACAGGGATCAGACCCAGTACTTC. As protein: CSANRDRDQTQYF.

This clone was seen a single time. The chain couples TRBV6-8 to TRBJ2-3, with no clear D. The germline V gene has CDR1 MNHGY and CDR2 SAAAGT. The CDR3 runs 16 residues. V dropped 0 bases and J dropped 1 base, with 11 bases sitting between them. The CDR3, as DNA: TGTGCCAGCAGTTACTCGGTGGCTAGTCGCACAGATACGCAGTATTTT. It encodes CASSYSVASRTDTQYF.

The chain has TRBV7-6 and TRBJ2-3, with D possibly being TRBD1 (7 bases). Trimming pared 8 bases from V and 2 bases from J, leaving 17 bases between. Germline-derived CDR1 and CDR2 are SGHVS and FNYEAQ. The CDR3 loop spans 15 amino acids. As DNA, the CDR3 is TGTGCCAGCGGGCTCAGGGGGGCCAACACAGATACGCAGTATTTT. Its translation: CASGLRGANTDTQYF.

V and J are TRBV7-6 and TRBJ1-5; D gene unclear. V lost 1 base and J lost 3, with 10 bases in between. CDR1 is SGHVS and CDR2 is FNYEAQ in the germline V gene. The CDR3 length is 15 residues. CDR3 nucleotides: TGTGCCAGCAGCTTAGGGTCGGGGAACAATCAGCCCCAGCATTTT. Protein sequence: CASSLGSGNNQPQHF. The variable domain in full, with the rest retrieved from reference TRBV7-6 and TRBJ1-5, is GAGVSQSPRYKVTKRGQDVALRCDPISGHVSLYWYRQALGQGPEFLTYFNYEAQQDKSGLPNDRFSAERPEGSISTLTIQRTEQRDSAMYRCASSLGSGNNQPQHFGDGTRLSIL.

This sequence joins TRBV28 and TRBJ1-4; TRBD1 is a possible D gene (5 bases). V shed 4 bases and J shed 8 bases, with 17 bases lying between them. In germline, CDR1 is MDHEN, CDR2 SYDVKM. The CDR3 is 15 residues long. The CDR3 DNA sequence: TGTGCCAGCAGTTCCCGATCGGGGGGGATGGAAAAACTGTTTTTT. Amino acid sequence: CASSSRSGGMEKLFF.

The V call is TRBV5-1, the J call TRBJ2-7; TRBD1 matches 8 bases. Per germline, CDR1 SGHRS and CDR2 YFSETQ. J lost 5 bases, V lost 4 bases, and 8 bases had no gene match. The CDR3 runs to 14 residues. CDR3 sequence: CASSTDRGFHEQYF. The DNA for the CDR3 is TGCGCCAGCAGCACCGACAGGGGCTTCCACGAGCAGTACTTC.

The chain carries TRBV30 and TRBJ2-3, with D perhaps matching TRBD1 (5 bases). The CDR3 is made up of 15 amino acids. The germline V gene encodes CDR1 GTSNPN and CDR2 SVGIG (reference sequence). V shed 0 bases and J shed 2 bases, with 12 bases lying between them. The CDR3 loop is CAWSVGAGDTDTQYF. CDR3 nucleotides: TGTGCCTGGAGTGTTGGGGCCGGAGACACAGATACGCAGTATTTT.

The chain is built from TRBV6-8 and TRBJ2-1; 10 bases fit TRBD2. With 7 bases clipped from V and 0 bases from J, the junction kept 12 bases outside the gene matches. Per germline, CDR1 MNHGY and CDR2 SAAAGT. The CDR3 consists of 18 residues. The CDR3 sequence: CASIRTTSGVSSYNEQFF. Here the CDR3 DNA reads TGTGCCAGCATCCGGACTACTAGCGGGGTTAGCTCCTACAATGAGCAGTTCTTC.

The chain has TRBV5-1 and TRBJ1-1, with TRBD1 identical over 8 bases. The CDR3 is 16 residues long. The germline V gene encodes CDR1 SGHRS and CDR2 YFSETQ. V shed 3 bases, J shed 1 base, and the junction held 8 bases outside the gene matches. This CDR3 is CASSYYGQGGNTEAFF. The DNA of the CDR3 is TGCGCCAGCAGCTACTACGGACAGGGTGGGAACACTGAAGCTTTCTTT.

The chain uses TRBV28 and TRBJ2-7, with D maybe TRBD1 (7 bases). CDR3 size: 14 residues. CDR1 and CDR2 (germline): MDHEN, SYDVKM. V shed 8 bases and J shed 0 bases, with 14 bases lying between them. The CDR3 sequence: CASCQGGYSYEQYF. The CDR3 DNA reads as TGTGCCAGCTGTCAGGGGGGATACTCCTACGAGCAGTACTTC.